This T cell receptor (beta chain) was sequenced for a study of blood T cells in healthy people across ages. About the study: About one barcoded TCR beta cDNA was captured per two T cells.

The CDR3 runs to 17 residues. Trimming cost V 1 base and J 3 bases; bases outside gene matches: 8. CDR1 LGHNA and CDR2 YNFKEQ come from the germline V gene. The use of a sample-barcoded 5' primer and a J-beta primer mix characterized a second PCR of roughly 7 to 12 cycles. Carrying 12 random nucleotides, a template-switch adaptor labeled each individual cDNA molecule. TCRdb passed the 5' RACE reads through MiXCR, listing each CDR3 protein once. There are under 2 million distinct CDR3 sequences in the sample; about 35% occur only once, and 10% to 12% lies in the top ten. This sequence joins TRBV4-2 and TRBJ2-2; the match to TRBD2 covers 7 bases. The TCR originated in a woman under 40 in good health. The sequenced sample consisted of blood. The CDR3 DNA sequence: TGTGCCAGCAGCCAAGCCTTTGGACGGGGGGACACCGGGGAGCTGTTTTTT. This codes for CASSQAFGRGDTGELFF.